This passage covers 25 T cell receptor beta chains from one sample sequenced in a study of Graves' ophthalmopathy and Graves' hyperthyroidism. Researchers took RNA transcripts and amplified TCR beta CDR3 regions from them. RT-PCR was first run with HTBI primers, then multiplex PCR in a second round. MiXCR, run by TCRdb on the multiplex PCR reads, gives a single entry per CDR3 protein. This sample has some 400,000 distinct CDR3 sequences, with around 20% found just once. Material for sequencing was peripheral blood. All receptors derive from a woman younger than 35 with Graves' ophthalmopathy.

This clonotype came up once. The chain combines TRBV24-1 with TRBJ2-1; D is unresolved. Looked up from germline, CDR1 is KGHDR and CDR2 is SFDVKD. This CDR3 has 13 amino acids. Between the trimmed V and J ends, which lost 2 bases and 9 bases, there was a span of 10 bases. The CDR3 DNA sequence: TGTGCCACCAGTGATTCCCGAAGTTTTGAGCAGTTCTTC. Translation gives CATSDSRSFEQFF.

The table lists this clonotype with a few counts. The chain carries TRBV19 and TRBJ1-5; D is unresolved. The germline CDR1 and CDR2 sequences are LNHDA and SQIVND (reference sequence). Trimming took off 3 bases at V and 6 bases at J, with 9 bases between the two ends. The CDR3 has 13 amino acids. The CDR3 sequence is CASSMGYGQPQHF. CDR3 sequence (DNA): TGTGCCAGTAGTATGGGGTACGGTCAGCCCCAGCATTTT.

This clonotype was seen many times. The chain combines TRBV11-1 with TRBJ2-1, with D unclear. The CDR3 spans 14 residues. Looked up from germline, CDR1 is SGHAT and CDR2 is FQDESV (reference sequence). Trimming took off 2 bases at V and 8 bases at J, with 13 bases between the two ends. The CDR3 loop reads CASSLPPLGHEQFF. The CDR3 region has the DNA TGTGCCAGCAGCTTACCCCCCCTTGGACATGAGCAGTTCTTC.

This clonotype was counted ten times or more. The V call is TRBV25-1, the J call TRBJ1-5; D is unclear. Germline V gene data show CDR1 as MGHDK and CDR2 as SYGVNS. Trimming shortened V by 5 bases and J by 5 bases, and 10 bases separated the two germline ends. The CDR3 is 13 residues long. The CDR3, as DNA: TGTGCCAGCAGTATAGGTGCCGATCAGCCCCAGCATTTT. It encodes CASSIGADQPQHF.

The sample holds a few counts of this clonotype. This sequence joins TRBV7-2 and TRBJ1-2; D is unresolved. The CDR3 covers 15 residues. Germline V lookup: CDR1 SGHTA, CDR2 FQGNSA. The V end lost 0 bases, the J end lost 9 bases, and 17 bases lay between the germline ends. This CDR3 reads CASSLAGNNALSYTF. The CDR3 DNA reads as TGTGCCAGCAGCTTAGCCGGGAATAATGCCCTGAGCTACACCTTC.

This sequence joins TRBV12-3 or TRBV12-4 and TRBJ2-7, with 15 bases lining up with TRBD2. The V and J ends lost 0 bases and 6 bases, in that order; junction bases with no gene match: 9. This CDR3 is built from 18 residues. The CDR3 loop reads CASSLATGLAGGGGEQYF. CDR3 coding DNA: TGTGCCAGCAGTTTAGCTACTGGACTAGCGGGAGGGGGCGGCGAGCAGTACTTC.

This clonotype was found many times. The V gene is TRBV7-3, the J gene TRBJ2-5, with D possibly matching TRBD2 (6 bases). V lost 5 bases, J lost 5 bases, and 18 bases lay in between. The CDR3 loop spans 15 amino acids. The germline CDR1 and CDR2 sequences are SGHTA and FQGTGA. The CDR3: CASSGKGLGGETQYF. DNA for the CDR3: TGTGCCAGCAGCGGCAAGGGTCTCGGAGGGGAGACCCAGTACTTC. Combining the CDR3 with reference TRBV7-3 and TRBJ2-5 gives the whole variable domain GAGVSQTPSNKVTEKGKYVELRCDPISGHTALYWYRQSLGQGPEFLIYFQGTGAADDSGLPNDRFFAVRPEGSVSTLKIQRTERGDSAVYLCASSGKGLGGETQYFGPGTRLLVL.

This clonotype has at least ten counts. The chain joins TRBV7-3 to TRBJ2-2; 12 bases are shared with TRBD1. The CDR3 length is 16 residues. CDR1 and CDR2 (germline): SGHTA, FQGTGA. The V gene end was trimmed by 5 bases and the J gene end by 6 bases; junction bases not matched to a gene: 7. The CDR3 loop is CASSPVGTGGPGELFF. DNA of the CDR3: TGTGCCAGCAGCCCTGTCGGGACAGGGGGCCCCGGGGAGCTGTTTTTT.

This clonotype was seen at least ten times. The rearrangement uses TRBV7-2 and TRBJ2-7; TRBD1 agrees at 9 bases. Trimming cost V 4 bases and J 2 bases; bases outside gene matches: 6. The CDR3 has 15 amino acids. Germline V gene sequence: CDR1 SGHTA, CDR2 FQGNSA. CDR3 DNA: TGTGCCAGCAGCTCGGACAGGGGTAAAACCTACGAGCAGTACTTC. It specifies CASSSDRGKTYEQYF.

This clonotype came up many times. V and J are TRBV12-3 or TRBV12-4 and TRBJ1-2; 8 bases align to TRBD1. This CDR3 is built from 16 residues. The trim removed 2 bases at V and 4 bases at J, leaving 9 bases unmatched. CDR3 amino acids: CASSLPDRGVPYGYTF. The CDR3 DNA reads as TGTGCCAGCAGTTTACCCGACAGGGGTGTACCCTATGGCTACACCTTC.

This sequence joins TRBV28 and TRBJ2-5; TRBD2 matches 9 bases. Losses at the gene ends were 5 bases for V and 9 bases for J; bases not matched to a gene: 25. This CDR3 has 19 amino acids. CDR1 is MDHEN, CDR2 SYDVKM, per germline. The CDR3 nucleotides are TGTGCCAGCAGTGGAATAGCGGGAGTAACGGGGGTTTTCGATCAGTCCCAGTACTTC. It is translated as CASSGIAGVTGVFDQSQYF.

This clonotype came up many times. The CDR3 loop is CASSRDRVTDTQYF. The DNA of the CDR3 is TGTGCCAGCAGTCGGGACAGAGTCACAGATACGCAGTATTTT. The rearrangement links TRBV6-2 or TRBV6-3 to TRBJ2-3, with 7 bases lining up with TRBD1. The germline V gene encodes CDR1 MNHEY and CDR2 SVGEGT. Trimming cost V 5 bases and J 2 bases; bases outside gene matches: 4. The CDR3 totals 14 residues.

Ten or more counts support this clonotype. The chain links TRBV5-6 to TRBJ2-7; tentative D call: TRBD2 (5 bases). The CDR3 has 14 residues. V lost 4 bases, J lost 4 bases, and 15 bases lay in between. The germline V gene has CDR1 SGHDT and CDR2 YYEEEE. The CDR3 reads CASSTGVSSYEQYF. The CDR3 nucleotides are TGTGCCAGCAGCACCGGGGTTAGCAGTTACGAGCAGTACTTC.

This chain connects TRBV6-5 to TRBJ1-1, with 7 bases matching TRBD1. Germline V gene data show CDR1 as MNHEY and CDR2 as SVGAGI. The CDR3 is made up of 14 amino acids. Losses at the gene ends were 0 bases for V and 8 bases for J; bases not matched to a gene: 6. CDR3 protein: CASSYSTGTSEAFF. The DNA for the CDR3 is TGTGCCAGCAGTTACTCGACAGGGACATCGGAAGCTTTCTTT.

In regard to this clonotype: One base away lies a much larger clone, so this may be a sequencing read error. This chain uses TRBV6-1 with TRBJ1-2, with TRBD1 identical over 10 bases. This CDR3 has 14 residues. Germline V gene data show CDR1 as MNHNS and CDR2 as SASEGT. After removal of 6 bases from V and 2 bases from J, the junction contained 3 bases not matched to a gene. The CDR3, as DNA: TGTGCCAGCAGATCGACAGGGGGCAACTATGGCTACACCTTC. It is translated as CASRSTGGNYGYTF.

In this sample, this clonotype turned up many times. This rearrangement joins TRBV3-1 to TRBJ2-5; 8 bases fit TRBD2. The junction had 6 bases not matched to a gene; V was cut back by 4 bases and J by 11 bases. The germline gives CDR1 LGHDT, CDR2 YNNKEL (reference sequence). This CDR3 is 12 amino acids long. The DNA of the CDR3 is TGTGCCAGCAGCCGCCCTAGCGGGCTTCAGTACTTC. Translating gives CASSRPSGLQYF.

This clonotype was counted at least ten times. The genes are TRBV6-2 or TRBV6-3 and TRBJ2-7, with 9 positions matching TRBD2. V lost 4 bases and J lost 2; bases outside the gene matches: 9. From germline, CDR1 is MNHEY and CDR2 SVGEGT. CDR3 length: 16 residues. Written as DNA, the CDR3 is TGTGCCAGCAGTTCCCCAAGGCTAGCGGGAACCTACGAGCAGTACTTC. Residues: CASSSPRLAGTYEQYF.

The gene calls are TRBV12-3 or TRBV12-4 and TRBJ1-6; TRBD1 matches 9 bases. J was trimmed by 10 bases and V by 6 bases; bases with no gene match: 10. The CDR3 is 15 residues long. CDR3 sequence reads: CASRPRDRDSSPLHF. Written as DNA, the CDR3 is TGTGCCAGCAGACCTAGGGACAGGGATAGCTCACCCCTCCACTTT.

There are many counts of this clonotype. CDR3 residues: CASSTFTEIANYGYTF. In DNA, the CDR3 is TGTGCCAGTAGTACCTTCACAGAGATAGCTAACTATGGCTACACCTTC. The chain recombines TRBV19 with TRBJ1-2; D call uncertain. The length of the CDR3 is 16 residues. Germline lookup yields CDR1 LNHDA and CDR2 SQIVND (reference sequence). V dropped 4 bases and J dropped 0 bases, with 15 bases sitting between them.

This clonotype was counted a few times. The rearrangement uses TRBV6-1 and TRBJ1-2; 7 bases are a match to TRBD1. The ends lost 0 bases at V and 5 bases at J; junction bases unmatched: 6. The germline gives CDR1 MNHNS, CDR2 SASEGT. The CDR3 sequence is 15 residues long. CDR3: CASSEARNRGYGYTF. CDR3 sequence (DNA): TGTGCCAGCAGTGAAGCGAGGAACAGGGGATATGGCTACACCTTC.

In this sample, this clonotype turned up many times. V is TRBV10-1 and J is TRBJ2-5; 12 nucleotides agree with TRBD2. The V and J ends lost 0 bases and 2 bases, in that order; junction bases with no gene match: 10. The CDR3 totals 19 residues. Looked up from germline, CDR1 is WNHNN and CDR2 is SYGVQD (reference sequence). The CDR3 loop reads CASSESTGGLAGKQETQYF. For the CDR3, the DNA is TGCGCCAGCAGTGAGTCGACGGGAGGACTAGCGGGGAAACAAGAGACCCAGTACTTC.

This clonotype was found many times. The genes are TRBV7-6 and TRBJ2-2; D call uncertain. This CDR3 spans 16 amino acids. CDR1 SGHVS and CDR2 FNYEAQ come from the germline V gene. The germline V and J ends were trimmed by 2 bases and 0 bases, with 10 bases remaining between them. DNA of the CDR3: TGTGCCAGCAGCTTACTGATATCCGCGAACACCGGGGAGCTGTTTTTT. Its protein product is CASSLLISANTGELFF.

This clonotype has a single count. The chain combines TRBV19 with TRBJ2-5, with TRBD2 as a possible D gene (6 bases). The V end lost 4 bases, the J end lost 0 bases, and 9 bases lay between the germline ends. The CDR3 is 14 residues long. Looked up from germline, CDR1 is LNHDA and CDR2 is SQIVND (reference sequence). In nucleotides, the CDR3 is TGTGCCAGTAGTACGGGGAGGTACCAAGAGACCCAGTACTTC. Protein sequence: CASSTGRYQETQYF.

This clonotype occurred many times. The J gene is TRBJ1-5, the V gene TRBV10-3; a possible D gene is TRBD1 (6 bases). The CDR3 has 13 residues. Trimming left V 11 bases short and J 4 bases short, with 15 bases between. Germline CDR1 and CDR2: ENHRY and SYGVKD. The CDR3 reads CASQGPGNQPQHF. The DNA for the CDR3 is TGTGCCTCCCAGGGGCCCGGGAATCAGCCCCAGCATTTT.

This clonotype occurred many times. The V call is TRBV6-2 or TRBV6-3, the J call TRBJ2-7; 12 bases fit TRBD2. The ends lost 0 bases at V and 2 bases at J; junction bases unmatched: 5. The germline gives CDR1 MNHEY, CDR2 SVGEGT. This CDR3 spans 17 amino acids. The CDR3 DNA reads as TGTGCCAGCAGTTACTCCCTAGCGGGAGGGAGGGCCTACGAGCAGTACTTC. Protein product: CASSYSLAGGRAYEQYF.